This T cell receptor beta chain is from a study of T cells in Graves' hyperthyroidism and ophthalmopathy. Amplification of TCR beta CDR3 regions used RNA as the template. First-round RT-PCR targeting the TCR CDR3 was performed with the HTBI primer set. TCRdb independently ran MiXCR on the multiplex PCR reads; one entry per CDR3 protein. Altogether hundreds of thousands of distinct CDR3 sequences are present, 15% to 20% being singletons, with the ten largest covering approximately 15%. Germline V CDR1 and CDR2: SGHAT, FQNNGV. The CDR3 is made up of 13 amino acids. Trimming removed 5 bases from V and 2 bases from J, with 10 bases in between.

The specimen was blood. The receptor was isolated from a woman between 18 and 29 years old with Graves' ophthalmopathy. The gene calls are TRBV11-2 and TRBJ2-7; perhaps TRBD1 as D (5 bases). Here the CDR3 DNA reads TGTGCCAGCAGCCTAATAGGGGCCTACGAGCAGTACTTC. As protein: CASSLIGAYEQYF. Drawing the rest from reference TRBV11-2 and TRBJ2-7, the complete variable domain is EAGVAQSPRYKIIEKRQSVAFWCNPISGHATLYWYQQILGQGPKLLIQFQNNGVVDDSQLPKDRFSAERLKGVDSTLKIQPAKLEDSAVYLCASSLIGAYEQYFGPGTRLTVT.